This entry concerns a single TCR beta chain. Antigen: not known. RNA, once extracted, was reverse transcribed into cDNA for use as the sequencing template. Sequenced by immunoSEQ multiplex PCR; TCRdb stores in-frame clones only, minus some. Among roughly 250,000 clones listed, less than 80% were seen once. The CDR3 runs 15 residues. V was shortened by 2 bases and J by 6 bases, with 14 bases between the two germline ends. Per the germline V gene, CDR1 is MNHEY and CDR2 is SMNVEV (reference sequence). The data belong to a study of CD8+ T cells in alopecia areata. Study overall: Treated patients swallowed 5 to 10 mg of oral tofacitinib twice daily.

Overall study findings and caveats: Sharing of TCRs across patients appeared less clear than in mice, possibly for HLA-related reasons.

The clonotype originates from a human donor with alopecia areata. This rearrangement joins TRBV27 to TRBJ2-1; no clear D gene. This specimen consisted of CD4+ T cells sorted from blood, obtained at week 0. CDR3 nucleotides: TGTGCCAGCAGTTTAATCCCTCTCGGTCCCAATGAGCAGTTCTTC. Residues: CASSLIPLGPNEQFF.